Each of the 5 T cell receptor beta chains below was sequenced from the same sample in a study of blood T cell repertoires in COVID-19. Produced via immunoSEQ multiplex PCR; TCRdb's table is partial and in-frame only. The profile shows about 160,000 clones, around 85% of them singletons. Material: peripheral blood. These TCRs come from a human donor with acute or convalescent COVID-19. The donor label of this sample is uncertain.

The V gene is TRBV5-1, the J gene TRBJ1-1; D not resolved. The CDR3 covers 14 residues. Trimming shortened V by 0 bases and J by 0 bases, and 6 bases separated the two germline ends. CDR1 SGHRS and CDR2 YFSETQ come from the germline V gene. The CDR3 bases are TGCGCCAGCAGCTTGGACGGTATGAACACTGAAGCTTTCTTT. Protein sequence: CASSLDGMNTEAFF.

The chain is built from TRBV5-6 and TRBJ1-2; 9 bases match TRBD1. From germline, CDR1 is SGHDT and CDR2 YYEEEE. The CDR3 is made up of 14 amino acids. Trimming removed 2 bases from V and 5 bases from J; junction bases left unmatched: 4. CDR3 bases: TGTGCCAGCAGCTTTTGGACAGGGGTTTATGGCTACACCTTC. Protein: CASSFWTGVYGYTF.

V is TRBV2 and J is TRBJ1-2, with D perhaps TRBD1 (6 bases). Germline V gives CDR1 SNHLY, CDR2 FYNNEI. The CDR3 sequence is 12 residues long. The V gene lost 8 bases and the J gene lost 3 bases, with 10 bases spanning the gap. The CDR3 region is CASGGTYYGYTF. The DNA of the CDR3 is TGTGCCAGCGGTGGGACATACTATGGCTACACCTTC.

The chain employs TRBV6-5 and TRBJ1-2, with D perhaps TRBD1 (6 bases). Germline loops: CDR1 MNHEY, CDR2 SVGAGI. The ends were cut back, 0 bases at V and 4 bases at J, with 15 bases in the middle. The CDR3 covers 16 residues. CDR3 bases: TGTGCCAGCAGTTACTCTAAAATGCAGACAGGCTATGGCTACACCTTC. Its translation: CASSYSKMQTGYGYTF.

This chain uses TRBV19 with TRBJ2-5; 11 bases map to TRBD2. Germline V gene data show CDR1 as LNHDA and CDR2 as SQIVND (reference sequence). V gave up 5 bases and J gave up 4 bases; unmatched junction bases: 12. The CDR3 consists of 17 residues. CDR3 amino acids: CASSSFFTSGGGETQYF. CDR3 bases: TGTGCCAGTAGTTCATTCTTTACTAGCGGGGGTGGAGAGACCCAGTACTTC. Supplemented by reference TRBV19 and TRBJ2-5, the full variable domain reads DGGITQSPKYLFRKEGQNVTLSCEQNLNHDAMYWYRQDPGQGLRLIYYSQIVNDFQKGDIAEGYSVSREKKESFPLTVTSAQKNPTAFYLCASSSFFTSGGGETQYFGPGTRLLVL.